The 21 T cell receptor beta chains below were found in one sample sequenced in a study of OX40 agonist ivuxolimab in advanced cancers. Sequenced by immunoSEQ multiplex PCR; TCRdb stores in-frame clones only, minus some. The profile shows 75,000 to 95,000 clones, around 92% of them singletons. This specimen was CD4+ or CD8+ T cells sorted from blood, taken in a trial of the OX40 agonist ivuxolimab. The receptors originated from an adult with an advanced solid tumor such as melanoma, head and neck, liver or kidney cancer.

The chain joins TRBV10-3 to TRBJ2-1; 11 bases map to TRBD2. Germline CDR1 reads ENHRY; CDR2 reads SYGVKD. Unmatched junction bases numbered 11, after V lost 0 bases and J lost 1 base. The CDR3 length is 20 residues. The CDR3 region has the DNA TGTGCCATCAGTGAGTCGGGTAGCGGGAGGGCCGAAGGGTCCTACAATGAGCAGTTCTTC. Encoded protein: CAISESGSGRAEGSYNEQFF.

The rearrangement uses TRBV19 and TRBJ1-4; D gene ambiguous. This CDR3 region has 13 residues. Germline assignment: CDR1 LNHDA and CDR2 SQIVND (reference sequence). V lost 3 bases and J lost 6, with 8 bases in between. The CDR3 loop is CASSIPSYEKLFF. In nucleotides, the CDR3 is TGTGCCAGTAGTATTCCATCGTATGAAAAACTGTTTTTT.

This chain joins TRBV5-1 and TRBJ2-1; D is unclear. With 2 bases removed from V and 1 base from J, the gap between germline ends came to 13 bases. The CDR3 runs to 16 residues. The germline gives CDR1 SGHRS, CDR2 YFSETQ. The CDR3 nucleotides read TGCGCCAGCAGCTTCCCTCCCGATGTATCCTACAATGAGCAGTTCTTC. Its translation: CASSFPPDVSYNEQFF.

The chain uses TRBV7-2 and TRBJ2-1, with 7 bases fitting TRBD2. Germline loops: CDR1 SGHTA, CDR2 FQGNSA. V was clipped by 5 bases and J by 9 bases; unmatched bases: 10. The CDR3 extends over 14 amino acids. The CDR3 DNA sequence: TGTGCCAGCAGCCCTTGGGGAGGGCCTGGTGAGCAGTTCTTC. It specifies CASSPWGGPGEQFF.

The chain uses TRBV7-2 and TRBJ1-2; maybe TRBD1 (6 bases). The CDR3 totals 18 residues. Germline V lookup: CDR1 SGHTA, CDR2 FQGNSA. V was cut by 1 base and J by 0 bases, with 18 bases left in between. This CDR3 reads CASSLGPGAILSNYGYTF. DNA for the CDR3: TGTGCCAGCAGCTTAGGACCAGGGGCGATATTATCTAACTATGGCTACACCTTC.

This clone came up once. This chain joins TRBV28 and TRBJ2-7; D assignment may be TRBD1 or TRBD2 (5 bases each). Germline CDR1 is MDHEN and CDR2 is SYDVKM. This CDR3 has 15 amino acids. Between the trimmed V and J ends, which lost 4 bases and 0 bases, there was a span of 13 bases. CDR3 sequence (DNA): TGTGCCAGCAGTTGGGCCCGGGACGGCTCCTACGAGCAGTACTTC. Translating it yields CASSWARDGSYEQYF.

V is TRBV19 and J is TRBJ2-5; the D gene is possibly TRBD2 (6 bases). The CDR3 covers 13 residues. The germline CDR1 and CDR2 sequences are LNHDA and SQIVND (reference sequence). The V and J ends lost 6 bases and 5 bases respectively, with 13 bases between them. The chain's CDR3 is CASRAEGRETQYF. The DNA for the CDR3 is TGTGCCAGTAGGGCAGAGGGGAGGGAGACCCAGTACTTC.

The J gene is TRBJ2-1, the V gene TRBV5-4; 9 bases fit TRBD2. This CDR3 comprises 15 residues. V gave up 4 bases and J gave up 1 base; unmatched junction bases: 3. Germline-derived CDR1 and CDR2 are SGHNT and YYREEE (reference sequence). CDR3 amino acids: CASSRTSGSYNEQFF. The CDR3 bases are TGTGCCAGCAGCCGTACTAGCGGGTCCTACAATGAGCAGTTCTTC.

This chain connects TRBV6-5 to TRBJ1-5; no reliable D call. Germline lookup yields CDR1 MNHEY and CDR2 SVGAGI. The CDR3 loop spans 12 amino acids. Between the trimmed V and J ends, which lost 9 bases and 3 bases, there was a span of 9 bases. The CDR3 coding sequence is TGTGCCAGTGGTCTGCCCAATCAGCCCCAGCATTTT. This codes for CASGLPNQPQHF.

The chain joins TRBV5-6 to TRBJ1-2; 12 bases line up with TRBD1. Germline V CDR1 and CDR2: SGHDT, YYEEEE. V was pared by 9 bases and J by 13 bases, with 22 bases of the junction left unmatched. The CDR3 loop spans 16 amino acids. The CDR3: CATLRDRGPTGSVGTF. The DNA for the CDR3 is TGTGCCACGTTACGGGACAGGGGGCCGACAGGCTCGGTTGGCACCTTC.

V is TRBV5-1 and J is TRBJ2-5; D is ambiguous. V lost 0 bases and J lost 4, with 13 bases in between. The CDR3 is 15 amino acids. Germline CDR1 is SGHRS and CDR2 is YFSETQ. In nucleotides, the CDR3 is TGCGCCAGCAGCTTGGCAGCCCTCACGGTAGAGACCCAGTACTTC. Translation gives CASSLAALTVETQYF.

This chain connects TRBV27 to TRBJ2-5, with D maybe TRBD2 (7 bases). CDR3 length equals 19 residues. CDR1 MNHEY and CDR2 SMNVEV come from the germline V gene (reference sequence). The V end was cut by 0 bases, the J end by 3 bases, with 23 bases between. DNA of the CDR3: TGTGCCAGCAGTTTATCCGGGGGGCGCGGGTTGGCGGGAGAAGAGACCCAGTACTTC. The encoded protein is CASSLSGGRGLAGEETQYF.

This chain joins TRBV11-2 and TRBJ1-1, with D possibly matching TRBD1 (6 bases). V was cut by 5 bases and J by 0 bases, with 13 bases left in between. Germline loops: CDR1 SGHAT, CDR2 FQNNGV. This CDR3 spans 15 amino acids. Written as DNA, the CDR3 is TGTGCCAGCAGCCCGGGACACCACATGAACACTGAAGCTTTCTTT. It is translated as CASSPGHHMNTEAFF. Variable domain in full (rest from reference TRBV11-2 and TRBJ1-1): EAGVAQSPRYKIIEKRQSVAFWCNPISGHATLYWYQQILGQGPKLLIQFQNNGVVDDSQLPKDRFSAERLKGVDSTLKIQPAKLEDSAVYLCASSPGHHMNTEAFFGQGTRLTVV.

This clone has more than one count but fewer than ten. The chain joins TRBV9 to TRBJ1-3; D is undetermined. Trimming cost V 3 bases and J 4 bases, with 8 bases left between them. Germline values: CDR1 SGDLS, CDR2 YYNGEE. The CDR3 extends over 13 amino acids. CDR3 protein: CASSADLGNTIYF. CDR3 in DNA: TGTGCCAGCAGCGCCGACCTCGGAAACACCATATATTTT.

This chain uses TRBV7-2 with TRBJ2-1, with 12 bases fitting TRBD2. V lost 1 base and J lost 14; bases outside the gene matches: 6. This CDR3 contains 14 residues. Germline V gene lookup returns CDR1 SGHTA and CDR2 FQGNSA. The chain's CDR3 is CASSLGPSGRDKFF. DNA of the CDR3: TGTGCCAGCAGCTTAGGTCCTAGCGGGAGGGACAAGTTCTTC.

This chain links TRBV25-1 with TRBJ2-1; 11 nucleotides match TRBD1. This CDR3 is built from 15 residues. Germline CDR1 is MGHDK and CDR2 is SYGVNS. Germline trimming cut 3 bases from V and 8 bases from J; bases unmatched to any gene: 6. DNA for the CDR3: TGTGCCAGCAGTGACCCGGACAGGGGGCACTATGAGCAGTTCTTC. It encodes CASSDPDRGHYEQFF.

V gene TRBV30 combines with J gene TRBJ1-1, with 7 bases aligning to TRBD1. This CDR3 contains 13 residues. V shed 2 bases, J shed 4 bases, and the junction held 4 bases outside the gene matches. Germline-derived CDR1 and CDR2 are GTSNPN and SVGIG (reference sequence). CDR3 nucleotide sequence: TGTGCCTGGAGTAGACAGGGAAGCACTGAAGCTTTCTTT. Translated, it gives CAWSRQGSTEAFF.

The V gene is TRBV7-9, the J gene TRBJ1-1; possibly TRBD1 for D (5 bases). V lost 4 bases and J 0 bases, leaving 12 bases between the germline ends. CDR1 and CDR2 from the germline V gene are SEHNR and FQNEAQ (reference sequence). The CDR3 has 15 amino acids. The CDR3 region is CASSSTGIMNTEAFF. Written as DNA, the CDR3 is TGTGCCAGCAGCTCCACAGGAATCATGAACACTGAAGCTTTCTTT.

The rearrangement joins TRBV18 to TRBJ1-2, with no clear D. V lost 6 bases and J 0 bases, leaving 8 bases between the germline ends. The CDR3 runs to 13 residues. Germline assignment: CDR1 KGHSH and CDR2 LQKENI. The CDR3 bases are TGTGCCAGCTCCCCGACGGCTAACTATGGCTACACCTTC. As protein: CASSPTANYGYTF.

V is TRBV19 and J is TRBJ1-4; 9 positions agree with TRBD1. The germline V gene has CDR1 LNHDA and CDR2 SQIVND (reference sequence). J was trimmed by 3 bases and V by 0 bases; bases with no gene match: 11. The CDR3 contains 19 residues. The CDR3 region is CASSIDLGQGRSANEKLFF. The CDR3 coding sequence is TGTGCCAGTAGTATAGATTTGGGACAGGGAAGGTCGGCTAATGAAAAACTGTTTTTT.

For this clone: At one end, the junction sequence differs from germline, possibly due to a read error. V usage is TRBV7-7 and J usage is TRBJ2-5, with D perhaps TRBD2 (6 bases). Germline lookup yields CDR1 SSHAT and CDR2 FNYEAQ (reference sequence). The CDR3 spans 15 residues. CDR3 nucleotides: TGTGCTAGCAGCCTAGGGCGGGACGGTCAAGAGACCCAGTACTTC. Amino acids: CASSLGRDGQETQYF.